These T cell receptor beta chains were read from a single sample in a study of PD-L1 blockade in urothelial cancer. TCRdb's table, derived via immunoSEQ multiplex PCR, lists solely in-frame clones and lacks some. This table has approximately 50,000 clones, roughly 80% appearing once. Here the sequenced sample was PBMCs, taken around atezolizumab (anti-PD-L1) treatment. The receptors shown here come from a man in his fifties or sixties with urothelial cancer. Each CDR3 is given with its conserved first and last residue. The order of the fields is clone size, D gene, J gene, V gene, CDR3 DNA, CDR3 protein. D genes are given only for firm matches. Size is omitted from some rows. Given values are once, few, many or a class for expanded clones.

abundance: once; d_gene: TRBD2; j_gene: TRBJ2-7; v_gene: TRBV27; CDR3nt: TGTGCCAGCAGTATAGCGGGAGAGGCCTACGAGCAGTACTTC; CDR3aa: CASSIAGEAYEQYF
abundance: -; d_gene: -; j_gene: TRBJ1-1; v_gene: TRBV5-8; CDR3nt: TGTGCCAGCAGCCCGGACAGTTACACTGAAGCTTTCTTT; CDR3aa: CASSPDSYTEAFF
abundance: -; d_gene: -; j_gene: TRBJ1-3; v_gene: TRBV4-3; CDR3nt: TGCGCCAGCAGCCCAAGGGCAGGGGCTGGAAACACCATATATTTT; CDR3aa: CASSPRAGAGNTIYF
abundance: -; d_gene: -; j_gene: TRBJ2-1; v_gene: TRBV29-1; CDR3nt: TGCAGCGCAAGCCGTCCCCCTTCCTACAATGAGCAGTTCTTC; CDR3aa: CSASRPPSYNEQFF
abundance: -; d_gene: TRBD2; j_gene: TRBJ2-1; v_gene: TRBV19; CDR3nt: TGTGCCAGTATTGGGCTAGCGGGGAACTTAGAGCAGTTCTTC; CDR3aa: CASIGLAGNLEQFF
abundance: few; d_gene: -; j_gene: TRBJ2-7; v_gene: TRBV5-1; CDR3nt: TGCGCCAGCAGCCCAGACAGTTCCTCCTACGAGCAGTACTTC; CDR3aa: CASSPDSSSYEQYF
abundance: -; d_gene: TRBD2; j_gene: TRBJ2-1; v_gene: TRBV27; CDR3nt: TGTGCCAGCAGTTTATTGGGGTGGGGGGGTGATGAGCAGTTCTTC; CDR3aa: CASSLLGWGGDEQFF
abundance: -; d_gene: -; j_gene: TRBJ1-3; v_gene: TRBV7-6; CDR3nt: TGTGCCAGCAGCTTAGCCCCCAAGGGGATCTCTGGAAACACCATATATTTT; CDR3aa: CASSLAPKGISGNTIYF
abundance: once; d_gene: -; j_gene: TRBJ1-2; v_gene: TRBV2; CDR3nt: TGTGCCAGCAGTGTTCAGTCCTATGGCTACACCTTC; CDR3aa: CASSVQSYGYTF
abundance: -; d_gene: -; j_gene: TRBJ2-1; v_gene: TRBV19; CDR3nt: TGTGCCAGTAGTATTACGAGGAGCTCCTACAATGAGCAGTTCTTC; CDR3aa: CASSITRSSYNEQFF
abundance: -; d_gene: -; j_gene: TRBJ1-3; v_gene: TRBV5-8; CDR3nt: TGTGCCAGCAGCCGGACACCTGGAAACACCATATATTTT; CDR3aa: CASSRTPGNTIYF
abundance: -; d_gene: TRBD1; j_gene: TRBJ1-2; v_gene: TRBV2; CDR3nt: TGTGCCAGCAGTGAACCCACAGGGGGCTTCGGCGTCTATGGCTACACCTTC; CDR3aa: CASSEPTGGFGVYGYTF
abundance: -; d_gene: TRBD2; j_gene: TRBJ2-1; v_gene: TRBV10-1; CDR3nt: TGCGCCAGCAGTGTTAGCGGGAGCGTTAGAAATGAGCAGTTCTTC; CDR3aa: CASSVSGSVRNEQFF
abundance: once; d_gene: TRBD2; j_gene: TRBJ2-1; v_gene: TRBV27; CDR3nt: TGTGCCGTTGGCGAAGGACTAGCGGCCTACAATGAGCAGTTCTTC; CDR3aa: CAVGEGLAAYNEQFF
abundance: -; d_gene: -; j_gene: TRBJ2-7; v_gene: TRBV12-5; CDR3nt: TGTGCTAGTGCCAGGGCAGGGGTCCACGAGCAGTACTTC; CDR3aa: CASARAGVHEQYF
abundance: -; d_gene: -; j_gene: TRBJ2-1; v_gene: TRBV6-6; CDR3nt: TGTGCCAGCAGACCCGCAGTCTGGGGAGACAATGAGCAGTTCTTC; CDR3aa: CASRPAVWGDNEQFF
abundance: -; d_gene: TRBD1; j_gene: TRBJ2-1; v_gene: TRBV5-1; CDR3nt: TGCGCCAGCAGCTTGTGGGGACAGGGGGCTAATGAGCAGTTCTTC; CDR3aa: CASSLWGQGANEQFF
abundance: -; d_gene: TRBD2; j_gene: TRBJ2-3; v_gene: TRBV15; CDR3nt: TGTGCCACCTCAGACCGTTCGGGAGGAGAGGGAGATACGCAGTATTTT; CDR3aa: CATSDRSGGEGDTQYF
abundance: once; d_gene: -; j_gene: TRBJ1-2; v_gene: TRBV6-1; CDR3nt: TGTGCCAGCAGTGAAGCGCCCACGGGGGGAGCATTCTATGGCTACACCTTC; CDR3aa: CASSEAPTGGAFYGYTF
abundance: few; d_gene: TRBD1; j_gene: TRBJ2-7; v_gene: TRBV7-9; CDR3nt: TGTGCCAGCAGCTTATCCGGACAGGGAACCTACGAGCAGTACTTC; CDR3aa: CASSLSGQGTYEQYF
abundance: -; d_gene: -; j_gene: TRBJ1-6; v_gene: TRBV10-1; CDR3nt: TGCGCCAGCAGTTCCGACAGGAAAAATTCACCCCTCCACTTT; CDR3aa: CASSSDRKNSPLHF
abundance: -; d_gene: -; j_gene: TRBJ1-4; v_gene: TRBV6-4; CDR3nt: TGTGCCAGCAGTGACGGGGCGGCAACTAATGAAAAACTGTTTTTT; CDR3aa: CASSDGAATNEKLFF
abundance: -; d_gene: TRBD1; j_gene: TRBJ1-4; v_gene: TRBV10-3; CDR3nt: TGTGCCATCAGTGCCGACAGGGAGATTAATGAAAAACTGTTTTTT; CDR3aa: CAISADREINEKLFF
abundance: -; d_gene: -; j_gene: TRBJ2-3; v_gene: TRBV7-9; CDR3nt: TGTGCCAGCAGCCGCGCCCCAGATACGCAGTATTTT; CDR3aa: CASSRAPDTQYF